Listed below are T cell receptor beta chains from one sample, sequenced in a study of shared clonotypes between healthy human individuals. TCRdb keeps only in-frame clones here, not all; method: immunoSEQ multiplex PCR. The sample carries about 680,000 clones, roughly 70% recorded once. The material sequenced was memory CD4+ T cells sorted from blood. The source is a woman in her thirties in good health. Both conserved end residues are part of each CDR3. Fields, in order: clone size, V gene, J gene, D gene, CDR3 DNA, CDR3 protein. D genes are given only for firm matches. Not every row has a clone size; where given, it reads once, few, many or a size class.

>few|TRBV7-6|TRBJ2-4|TRBD2
TGTGCCAGCAGCAGATCCGCTAGCGGGAGTTTTCTGGACATTCAGTACTTC
CASSRSASGSFLDIQYF
>NA|TRBV28|TRBJ2-1|NA
TGTGCCAGCAGTCCCCACAATGAGCAGTTCTTC
CASSPHNEQFF
>NA|TRBV28|TRBJ2-2|NA
TGTGCCAGCAGATCTAGAACGGACTGGACCTACACCGGGGAGCTGTTTTTT
CASRSRTDWTYTGELFF
>NA|TRBV27|TRBJ2-7|TRBD1
TGTGCCAGCAGCCGCGACAGGGGGATGACTCGGCAGTACTTC
CASSRDRGMTRQYF
>NA|TRBV7-9|TRBJ2-7|NA
TGTGCCAGCAGCTTAGTGAACTACGAGCAGTACTTC
CASSLVNYEQYF
>NA|TRBV27|TRBJ2-7|TRBD1
TGTGCCAGCAGTTCCCACAGGGGTTCCTACGAGCAGTACTTC
CASSSHRGSYEQYF
>NA|TRBV5-1|TRBJ2-7|TRBD2
TGCGCCAGCAGCCAGGGTGGACTAGCGGGCGAGCAGTACTTC
CASSQGGLAGEQYF
>NA|TRBV14|TRBJ2-7|TRBD1
TGTGCCAGCAGCCGCGTTCTCACCCGGGACAGGGAATCTGACGAGCAGTACTTC
CASSRVLTRDRESDEQYF
>NA|TRBV4-2|TRBJ2-1|NA
TGTGCCAGCAGCCAAGTGAACCCTACCTACAATGAGCAGTTCTTC
CASSQVNPTYNEQFF
>NA|TRBV6-1|TRBJ1-1|TRBD1
TGTGCCAGCAGTTGGGGGACAGGGAACACTGAAGCTTTCTTT
CASSWGTGNTEAFF
>NA|TRBV7-2|TRBJ1-3|TRBD1
TGTGCCAGCAGCAGACAGGGTGCGAACTCTGGAAACACCATATATTTT
CASSRQGANSGNTIYF
>NA|TRBV11-2|TRBJ1-1|NA
TGTGCCAGCAGCTCCAAAAACAGGGCCTTGAACACTGAAGCTTTCTTT
CASSSKNRALNTEAFF
>NA|TRBV6-5|TRBJ2-7|NA
TGTGCCAGCAGTTACCCGCCGGGACGGCCATACGAGCAGTACTTC
CASSYPPGRPYEQYF
>NA|TRBV2|TRBJ1-3|NA
TGTGCCAGCAGTATTTACGGAAACACCATATATTTT
CASSIYGNTIYF
>NA|TRBV11-2|TRBJ1-2|TRBD1
TGTGCCAGCAGCTTAGGTAGACAGGGGAATGGCTACACCTTC
CASSLGRQGNGYTF
>NA|TRBV25-1|TRBJ1-1|NA
TGTGCCAGCAGTGAATTCCGGGGGTTGGCGAACACTGAAGCTTTCTTT
CASSEFRGLANTEAFF
>NA|TRBV5-1|TRBJ2-1|TRBD2
TGCGCCAGCAGCTTGGCCAGGGCTAGCGGGAGGGGTAATGAGCAGTTCTTC
CASSLARASGRGNEQFF
>NA|TRBV19|TRBJ1-5|NA
TGTGCCAGTAGTAAGGGTGGGCAGGGCTATCAGCCCCAGCATTTT
CASSKGGQGYQPQHF
>NA|TRBV10-3|TRBJ2-5|NA
TGTGCCATCAGACCGGGACAAAGAGGGGAGACCCAGTACTTC
CAIRPGQRGETQYF
>NA|TRBV11-2|TRBJ2-5|TRBD2
TGTGCCAGCAGACCTAGCGGGGGCCACCAAGAGACCCAGTACTTC
CASRPSGGHQETQYF
>NA|TRBV9|TRBJ2-1|TRBD2
TGTGCCAGCACCGCCCGGCTAGCGGATTACAATGAGCAGTTCTTC
CASTARLADYNEQFF
>NA|TRBV29-1|TRBJ2-3|NA
TGCAGCGTTGGGCGTGCGGCGGGGTTCACAGATACGCAGTATTTT
CSVGRAAGFTDTQYF
>NA|TRBV5-6|TRBJ1-5|NA
TGTGCCAGCAGCGCGTCGGGGGGCTATAATCAGCCCCAGCATTTT
CASSASGGYNQPQHF
>NA|TRBV27|TRBJ2-5|NA
TGTGCCAGCAGTTTTATAGGACGGGAGACCCAGTACTTC
CASSFIGRETQYF
>NA|TRBV5-6|TRBJ1-4|NA
TGTGCCAGCAGCTTGAATGATTATACTCATGAAAAACTGTTTTTT
CASSLNDYTHEKLFF
>NA|TRBV28|TRBJ1-1|NA
TGTGCCAGCAGCCCCCCCTCTGGGAGAAAGAACACTGAAGCTTTCTTT
CASSPPSGRKNTEAFF
>NA|TRBV10-2|TRBJ2-7|TRBD2
TGCGCCAGCAGTGAGTCGGGGGGGAGGGAGCAGTACTTC
CASSESGGREQYF
>NA|TRBV5-4|TRBJ1-2|NA
TGTGCCAGCAGCCCCACGTTGGGAGCTAACTATGGCTACACCTTC
CASSPTLGANYGYTF